This entry is about one T cell receptor beta chain. What antigen it recognizes has not been identified. Its ends do not fully match the called genes, so a read error is possible. The record originates from a study of CD4 and CD8 cells across lung adenocarcinoma regions (dated by TCRdb to the late 2010s). For the study in its entirety: The study examined intratumor heterogeneity of the T cell receptor repertoire by comparing tumor centers with tumor margins.

Libraries were made using PCR. Sequencing relied on a HiSeq X Ten. The public reads were reanalyzed by TCRdb: fastp trimming at Q25, MiXCR alignment, in-frame beta chains only. Identical CDR3 proteins give one entry, which carries the most common genes and DNA. The sample contains 15,000 to 20,000 distinct CDR3 sequences, 45% to 50% of them found a single time. The biggest ten clones account for approximately 31% of the sample. The donors were patients who had localized lung adenocarcinoma, which is a subtype of non-small cell lung cancer. The margins of localized lung adenocarcinomas were where the samples came from. CD8+ T cells from tumor tissue were profiled separately from CD4+ T cells for TCR repertoire analysis. The germline V gene specifies MNHNS as CDR1 and SASEGT as CDR2. The CDR3 runs 17 amino acids, cysteine and phenylalanine included. The kept DNA is CDR3 alone, 51 bases in frame from the first base.

Sequenced material: CD8+ T cells from the margin of a lung tumor. The cell subset or site label here, explained by the study, means: tumor margin region. This sequence was found in a male donor with lung adenocarcinoma. The CD4 and CD8 labels of this study may be unreliable. The receptor chain draws on TRBV6-1 and TRBJ2-3; the D gene is tentatively TRBD1 or TRBD2, each matching 6 bases. The CDR3 amino acid sequence is: CASSGGTGPGDKDTQYF. DNA sequence: TGTGCCAGCAGTGGGGGGACGGGGCCGGGGGACAAAGACACGCAGTATTTC.